The 31 T cell receptor beta chains given below trace back to one sample, sequenced in a study of OX40 agonist ivuxolimab in advanced cancers. The repertoire was sequenced with immunoSEQ multiplex PCR; TCRdb's copy has only in-frame clones and lacks some. This repertoire shows some 99,000 clones, approximately 95% found once; its top ten account for 0.15% to 0.2%. This material consisted of CD4+ or CD8+ T cells sorted from blood, taken in a trial of the OX40 agonist ivuxolimab. All receptors derive from an adult with an advanced solid tumor such as melanoma, head and neck, liver or kidney cancer.

The chain joins TRBV7-2 to TRBJ2-3; D is perhaps TRBD2 (6 bases). The CDR3 has 19 amino acids. CDR1 is SGHTA and CDR2 is FQGNSA in the germline V gene. The ends were cut back, 4 bases at V and 2 bases at J, with 25 bases in the middle. CDR3 sequence reads: CASSWSGGGRRTTTDTQYF. CDR3 coding DNA: TGTGCCAGCAGCTGGTCCGGGGGTGGACGACGTACAACCACAGATACGCAGTATTTT.

The chain links TRBV4-3 to TRBJ1-1, with D uncertain. The CDR3 contains 16 residues. CDR1 is LGHNA, CDR2 YSLEER, per germline. The V and J ends lost 0 bases and 4 bases respectively, with 15 bases between them. This CDR3 is CASSQEMAGMGTEAFF. The CDR3 DNA reads TGCGCCAGCAGCCAAGAAATGGCGGGGATGGGCACTGAAGCTTTCTTT.

The chain links TRBV15 to TRBJ1-3, with a possible D match to TRBD1 (5 bases). From germline, CDR1 is LNHNV and CDR2 YYDKDF (reference sequence). The germline V and J ends were trimmed by 3 bases and 2 bases, with 11 bases remaining between them. The CDR3 totals 15 residues. Written as DNA, the CDR3 is TGTGCCACCAGCAGCACAGGACTTCCTGGAAACACCATATATTTT. Translation gives CATSSTGLPGNTIYF.

This chain uses TRBV7-8 with TRBJ1-3; D perhaps matches TRBD1 (5 bases). V was cut by 1 base and J by 3 bases, with 13 bases left in between. CDR3 length: 16 amino acids. CDR1 is SGHVS, CDR2 FQNEAQ, per germline. The CDR3 region has the DNA TGTGCCAGCAGCTTAGACAGGCAATGGTATGGAAACACCATATATTTT. Its translation is CASSLDRQWYGNTIYF.

The gene calls are TRBV7-8 and TRBJ2-1; possibly TRBD2 for D (5 bases). The CDR3 length is 16 residues. Trimming shortened V by 5 bases and J by 0 bases, and 14 bases separated the two germline ends. Germline loops: CDR1 SGHVS, CDR2 FQNEAQ. CDR3 protein: CASSPPDSSSYNEQFF. CDR3 in DNA: TGTGCCAGCAGCCCGCCGGACTCGAGCTCCTACAATGAGCAGTTCTTC.

This chain joins TRBV6-5 and TRBJ1-6; unclear D gene. The CDR3 covers 15 residues. Trimming left V 11 bases short and J 7 bases short, with 21 bases between. CDR1 MNHEY and CDR2 SVGAGI come from the germline V gene. The CDR3 sequence: CAALWEEQSNSPLHF. CDR3 nucleotides: TGTGCCGCGCTATGGGAGGAACAGTCGAATTCACCCCTCCACTTT.

V and J are TRBV6-1 and TRBJ1-1; D gene unclear. The CDR3 is 14 residues long. V gave up 11 bases and J gave up 1 base, with 17 bases separating them. In germline, CDR1 is MNHNS, CDR2 SASEGT. The DNA for the CDR3 is TGTGCCGGACGGGAAGGGCTACCGAACACTGAAGCTTTCTTT. This sequence encodes CAGREGLPNTEAFF.

The table lists this clone with a count of one. The chain joins TRBV2 to TRBJ1-4; D might be TRBD1 (6 bases). V lost 5 bases to trimming and J lost 4 bases, with 20 bases between them. The CDR3 consists of 17 residues. Germline loops: CDR1 SNHLY, CDR2 FYNNEI. The chain's CDR3 is CASSPRGPRLNNEKLFF. CDR3 sequence (DNA): TGTGCCAGCAGTCCCAGGGGTCCGCGGCTCAATAATGAAAAACTGTTTTTT.

The V and J genes are TRBV5-5 and TRBJ1-2; D gene uncertain. V was clipped by 5 bases and J by 2 bases, with 16 bases between them. This CDR3 spans 15 amino acids. From germline, CDR1 is SGHKS and CDR2 YYEKEE (reference sequence). CDR3: CASSHATPPNYGYTF. The CDR3 DNA follows: TGTGCCAGCAGTCATGCGACTCCCCCGAACTATGGCTACACCTTC.

Only one count was recorded for this clone. The chain recombines TRBV28 with TRBJ2-7; D remains unclear. The V gene lost 6 bases and the J gene lost 4 bases, with 10 bases spanning the gap. Germline-derived CDR1 and CDR2 are MDHEN and SYDVKM. The CDR3 loop spans 12 amino acids. The CDR3 sequence is CASSLDGYEQYF. The DNA of the CDR3 is TGTGCCAGCAGCTTGGACGGATACGAGCAGTACTTC.

This rearrangement joins TRBV15 to TRBJ1-3; D might be TRBD1 (5 bases). With 0 bases removed from V and 4 bases from J, the gap between germline ends came to 7 bases. The CDR3 is 14 amino acids. Germline CDR1 LNHNV, CDR2 YYDKDF (reference sequence). CDR3 amino acids: CATSRDREGNTIYF. The CDR3 nucleotides read TGTGCCACCAGCAGAGACAGGGAAGGAAACACCATATATTTT.

The genes are TRBV6-6 and TRBJ1-1; perhaps TRBD1 as D (5 bases). CDR1 is MNHNY and CDR2 is SVGAGI in the germline V gene (reference sequence). V was trimmed by 2 bases and J by 11 bases, leaving 12 bases between them. This CDR3 is built from 12 residues. The CDR3 DNA reads as TGTGCCAGCAGTTACGCAGGGAACTGGGCTTTCTTT. Its translation: CASSYAGNWAFF.

The V and J genes are TRBV7-9 and TRBJ2-1; D is uncertain. This CDR3 contains 14 residues. Germline V gives CDR1 SEHNR, CDR2 FQNEAQ (reference sequence). Trimming pared 8 bases from V and 0 bases from J, leaving 11 bases between. The CDR3 reads CASFRQPSYNEQFF. DNA for the CDR3: TGTGCCAGCTTCAGGCAGCCCTCCTACAATGAGCAGTTCTTC. The entire variable domain, with the rest obtained from reference TRBV7-9 and TRBJ2-1, is as follows: DTGVSQNPRHKITKRGQNVTFRCDPISEHNRLYWYRQTLGQGPEFLTYFQNEAQLEKSRLLSDRFSAERPKGSFSTLEIQRTEQGDSAMYLCASFRQPSYNEQFFGPGTRLTVL.

The CDR3 here is CASSPQRGVRETQYF. The DNA for the CDR3 is TGTGCCAGCAGTCCCCAGCGGGGGGTAAGGGAGACCCAGTACTTC. The rearrangement uses TRBV25-1 and TRBJ2-5; 9 bases fit TRBD2. Unmatched junction bases numbered 9, after V lost 5 bases and J lost 5 bases. From germline, CDR1 is MGHDK and CDR2 SYGVNS. CDR3 length: 15 amino acids. Based on the CDR3 plus reference TRBV25-1 and TRBJ2-5, the full variable domain is EADIYQTPRYLVIGTGKKITLECSQTMGHDKMYWYQQDPGMELHLIHYSYGVNSTEKGDLSSESTVSRIRTEHFPLTLESARPSHTSQYLCASSPQRGVRETQYFGPGTRLLVL.

CDR3 nucleotide sequence: TGCGCCAGCAGCCAATCCGAGGGGGCTGGTTGGAATGAGCAGTTCTTC. This gives the protein CASSQSEGAGWNEQFF. V usage is TRBV4-3 and J usage is TRBJ2-1; 7 nucleotides align to TRBD1. CDR1 and CDR2 from the germline V gene are LGHNA and YSLEER. This CDR3 contains 16 residues. Unmatched junction bases numbered 11, after V lost 2 bases and J lost 7 bases.

The chain links TRBV5-1 to TRBJ1-1, with D perhaps matching TRBD1 (5 bases). The length of the CDR3 is 14 residues. Germline V gives CDR1 SGHRS, CDR2 YFSETQ. The germline V and J ends were trimmed by 5 bases and 5 bases, with 16 bases remaining between them. The CDR3 loop is CASRRGQEITEAFF. CDR3 sequence (DNA): TGCGCCAGCAGGAGGGGCCAGGAGATAACTGAAGCTTTCTTT. The variable domain in full, completed from reference TRBV5-1 and TRBJ1-1, reads KAGVTQTPRYLIKTRGQQVTLSCSPISGHRSVSWYQQTPGQGLQFLFEYFSETQRNKGNFPGRFSGRQFSNSRSEMNVSTLELGDSALYLCASRRGQEITEAFFGQGTRLTVV.

V and J are TRBV7-3 and TRBJ1-1; no reliable D call. Germline loops: CDR1 SGHTA, CDR2 FQGTGA. The CDR3 length is 14 residues. Between the trimmed V and J ends, which lost 5 bases and 5 bases, there was a span of 15 bases. CDR3 in DNA: TGTGCCAGCAGCCGACCCCGGGGTATGACTGAAGCTTTCTTT. Its protein is CASSRPRGMTEAFF.

The rearrangement uses TRBV11-2 and TRBJ2-7; perhaps TRBD2 as D (5 bases). CDR1 and CDR2 (germline): SGHAT, FQNNGV. The CDR3 sequence is 17 residues long. V lost 5 bases, J lost 0 bases, and 20 bases lay in between. CDR3 in amino acids: CASSTITGKPSSYEQYF. DNA for the CDR3: TGTGCCAGCAGCACAATAACCGGGAAGCCTAGCTCCTACGAGCAGTACTTC.

This sequence joins TRBV28 and TRBJ2-1, with no clear D. The ends were cut back, 6 bases at V and 7 bases at J, with 7 bases in the middle. The CDR3 contains 11 residues. Germline CDR1 is MDHEN and CDR2 is SYDVKM. Written as DNA, the CDR3 is TGTGCCAGCAGAGTAAGGAATGAGCAGTTCTTC. Translated: CASRVRNEQFF.

CDR3 protein: CASSLGGGAGNTIYF. CDR3 DNA: TGTGCCAGCAGTTTAGGAGGAGGGGCTGGAAACACCATATATTTT. V is TRBV27 and J is TRBJ1-3; D might be TRBD1 (5 bases). V lost 2 bases and J 2 bases, leaving 10 bases between the germline ends. Germline assignment: CDR1 MNHEY and CDR2 SMNVEV (reference sequence). The CDR3 runs 15 residues.

The rearrangement links TRBV6-6 to TRBJ2-2; D may be TRBD2 (5 bases). This CDR3 spans 15 amino acids. The germline gives CDR1 MNHNY, CDR2 SVGAGI (reference sequence). V gave up 5 bases and J gave up 0 bases, with 10 bases separating them. CDR3 sequence reads: CASSPPRANTGELFF. The CDR3 nucleotides are TGTGCCAGCAGTCCTCCGCGGGCGAACACCGGGGAGCTGTTTTTT.

The chain is built from TRBV7-2 and TRBJ1-2; 7 bases fit TRBD1. J gave up 5 bases and V 4 bases, and 10 bases lay outside the gene matches. The CDR3 sequence is 15 residues long. The V gene's germline CDR1 is SGHTA and CDR2 FQGNSA. As DNA, the CDR3 is TGTGCCAGCAGCTCCACCTCCTGGACAGGATATGGCTACACCTTC. Translation gives CASSSTSWTGYGYTF.

The chain carries TRBV19 and TRBJ2-1; a weak D match, TRBD2 (5 bases). CDR1 and CDR2 (germline): LNHDA, SQIVND (reference sequence). The CDR3 runs 13 residues. Between the trimmed V and J ends, which lost 7 bases and 4 bases, there was a span of 11 bases. The CDR3: CASNQPGYNEQFF. In DNA form, the CDR3 reads TGTGCCAGTAACCAGCCGGGGTACAATGAGCAGTTCTTC.

As concerns this clone: The junction departs from the called germline gene at one end, perhaps through a read error. The CDR3: CASSYRGYEQYF. The CDR3 DNA follows: TGTGCCAGCAGTTACCGGGGGTACGAGCAGTACTTC. V is TRBV10-3 and J is TRBJ2-7, with D possibly being TRBD2 (6 bases). CDR1 is ENHRY and CDR2 is SYGVKD in the germline V gene. This CDR3 is 12 amino acids long.

V and J are TRBV6-1 and TRBJ1-2, with D unresolved. CDR3 size: 13 residues. With 7 bases removed from V and 8 bases from J, the gap between germline ends came to 17 bases. Germline V gene lookup returns CDR1 MNHNS and CDR2 SASEGT. The CDR3 reads CASTERAERGYTF. The CDR3 nucleotides read TGTGCCAGCACCGAAAGGGCGGAGCGGGGCTACACCTTC.

The genes are TRBV7-8 and TRBJ2-1; 11 bases map to TRBD2. CDR1 SGHVS and CDR2 FQNEAQ come from the germline V gene. There are 17 residues in the CDR3. With V trimmed by 5 bases and J by 4 bases, 10 bases remained unmatched. This CDR3 reads CASSLGGLAGGYNEQFF. CDR3 sequence (DNA): TGTGCCAGCAGCCTAGGGGGGTTAGCGGGAGGGTACAATGAGCAGTTCTTC.

This clone has just a few counts. V and J are TRBV6-4 and TRBJ1-6, with D possibly matching TRBD1 (5 bases). Trimming pared 6 bases from V and 6 bases from J, leaving 12 bases between. The CDR3 totals 14 residues. Germline CDR1 and CDR2: MRHNA and SNTAGT. DNA for the CDR3: TGTGCCAGCAGGCACCGACAGTTTAATTCACCCCTCCACTTT. It yields the protein CASRHRQFNSPLHF.

V gene TRBV7-3 combines with J gene TRBJ2-7; D gene ambiguous. This CDR3 comprises 15 residues. Germline loops: CDR1 SGHTA, CDR2 FQGTGA. The V end was cut by 5 bases, the J end by 5 bases, with 19 bases between. CDR3 DNA: TGTGCCAGCAGCCCCACCGGGCGAAACGTCCACGAGCAGTACTTC. As protein: CASSPTGRNVHEQYF.

The chain is built from TRBV14 and TRBJ1-2; D is undetermined. This CDR3 is 15 amino acids long. From germline, CDR1 is SGHDN and CDR2 FVKESK. V shed 3 bases and J shed 5 bases, with 16 bases lying between them. The CDR3 DNA sequence: TGTGCCAGCAGCCAGGGGTCGTCCGTCCGGTATGGCTACACCTTC. It translates to CASSQGSSVRYGYTF.

The V and J genes are TRBV9 and TRBJ2-7; the D is unclear. The CDR3 is 15 amino acids. CDR1 and CDR2 (germline): SGDLS, YYNGEE. The V and J ends lost 5 bases and 3 bases respectively, with 18 bases between them. In DNA, the CDR3 is TGTGCCAGCAGTCGGTACACGGGTCACGGCTACGAGCAGTACTTC. Translated: CASSRYTGHGYEQYF.

This clone was detected once. CDR3 loop: CASSLDRAGAEAFF. CDR3 bases: TGTGCCAGCAGCTTAGACAGGGCGGGAGCTGAAGCTTTCTTT. This chain links TRBV7-9 with TRBJ1-1; possibly TRBD1 for D (6 bases). The CDR3 is 14 amino acids. Germline values: CDR1 SEHNR, CDR2 FQNEAQ (reference sequence). Trimming removed 1 base from V and 6 bases from J, with 12 bases in between. Filled out from reference TRBV7-9 and TRBJ1-1, the complete variable domain reads DTGVSQNPRHKITKRGQNVTFRCDPISEHNRLYWYRQTLGQGPEFLTYFQNEAQLEKSRLLSDRFSAERPKGSFSTLEIQRTEQGDSAMYLCASSLDRAGAEAFFGQGTRLTVV.